This TCR beta chain was retrieved from a study of control samples from healthy donors and cancer patients (dated by TCRdb to the early 2020s). Receptor libraries were prepared by the immunoSEQ multiplex PCR assay. In its TCRdb copy, this immuneACCESS table keeps in-frame sequences only and misses some clones. Where compared with another copy, unresolved V genes explain less than half of these, and the others have no known cause. The sample table shows roughly 130,000 clones, and 70% to 90% are seen once. In total, the top ten clones hold approximately 3.2% of the sample. CDR1 and CDR2 are read off the germline V gene as MDHEN and SYDVKM. Taken from cysteine to phenylalanine, the CDR3 has 15 residues. Only CDR3 DNA remains: 45 bases, in frame from the first base. V loses 2 bases at its end and J loses 4 bases; junction bases beyond the gene matches: 7. This clone occurred once. It has no known antigen specificity. Base qualities are not provided; no much larger clone lies one nucleotide away.

The chain uses TRBV28 and TRBJ2-5; 7 bases in the middle match TRBD1. Sequencing used blood. This clonotype was obtained from a man between 50 and 59 years old in good health. The CDR3 region reads CASSLGGQLTETQYF. The sequenced DNA: TGTGCCAGCAGTTTAGGGGGACAGCTAACAGAGACCCAGTACTTC.